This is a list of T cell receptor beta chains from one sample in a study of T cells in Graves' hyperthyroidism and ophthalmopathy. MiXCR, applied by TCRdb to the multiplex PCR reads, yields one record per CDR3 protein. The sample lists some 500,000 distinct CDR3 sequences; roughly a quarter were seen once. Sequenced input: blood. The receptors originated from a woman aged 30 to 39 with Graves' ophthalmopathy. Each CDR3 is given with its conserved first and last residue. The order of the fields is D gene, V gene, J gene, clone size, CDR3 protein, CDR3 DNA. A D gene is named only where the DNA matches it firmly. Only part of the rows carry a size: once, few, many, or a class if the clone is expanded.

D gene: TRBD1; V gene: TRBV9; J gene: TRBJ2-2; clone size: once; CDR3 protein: CASSDNRGHLGELFF; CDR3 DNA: TGTGCCAGCAGCGATAACAGGGGGCATCTCGGGGAGCTGTTTTTT
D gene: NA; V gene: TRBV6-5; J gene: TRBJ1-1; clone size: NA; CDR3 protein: CASRKGPEAFF; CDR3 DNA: TGTGCCAGCAGGAAAGGGCCTGAAGCTTTCTTT
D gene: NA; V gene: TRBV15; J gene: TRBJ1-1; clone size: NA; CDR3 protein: CATSREGWSEAFF; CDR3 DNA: TGTGCCACCAGCAGGGAGGGTTGGAGTGAAGCTTTCTTT
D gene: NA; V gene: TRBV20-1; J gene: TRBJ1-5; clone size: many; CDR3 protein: CSASGAQGWSNQPQHF; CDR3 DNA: TGCAGTGCTAGTGGGGCTCAGGGTTGGAGCAATCAGCCCCAGCATTTT
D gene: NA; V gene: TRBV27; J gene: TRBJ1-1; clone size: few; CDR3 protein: CATNQGPEAFF; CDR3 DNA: TGTGCCACCAATCAGGGTCCCGAAGCTTTCTTT
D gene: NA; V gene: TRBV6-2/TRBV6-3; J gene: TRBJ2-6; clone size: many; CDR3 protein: CASRTGANVLTF; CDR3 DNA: TGTGCCAGCAGGACAGGGGCCAACGTCCTGACTTTC
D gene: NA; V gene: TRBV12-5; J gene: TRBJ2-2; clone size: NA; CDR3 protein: CASGLLPAGLVGGLFF; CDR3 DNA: TGTGCTAGTGGTTTGTTGCCAGCCGGTCTTGTAGGGGGGCTGTTTTTT
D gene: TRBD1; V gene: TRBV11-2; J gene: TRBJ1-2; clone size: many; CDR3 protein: CASSLTRDSGYTF; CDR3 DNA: TGTGCCAGCAGCTTGACCCGGGACAGTGGCTACACCTTC
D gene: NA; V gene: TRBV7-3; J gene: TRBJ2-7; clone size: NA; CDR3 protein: CASSTLPGTRKDYYEQYF; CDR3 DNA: TGTGCCAGCAGCACATTACCCGGGACTCGGAAGGACTACTACGAGCAGTACTTC
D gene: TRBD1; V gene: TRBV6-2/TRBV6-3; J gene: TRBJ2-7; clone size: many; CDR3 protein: CAIRDRMYEQYF; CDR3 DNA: TGTGCCATCCGGGACAGGATGTACGAGCAGTACTTC
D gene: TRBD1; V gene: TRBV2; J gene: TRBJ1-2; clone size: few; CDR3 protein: CASSESRGEVGYTF; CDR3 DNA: TGTGCCAGCAGTGAATCCAGGGGGGAAGTCGGCTACACCTTC
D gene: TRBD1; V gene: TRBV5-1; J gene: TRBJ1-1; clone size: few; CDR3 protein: CASSLDRGKTEAFF; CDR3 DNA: TGCGCCAGCAGCTTGGACAGGGGGAAAACTGAAGCTTTCTTT
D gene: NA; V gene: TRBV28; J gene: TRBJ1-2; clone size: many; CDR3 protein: CASSFLGEGYTF; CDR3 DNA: TGTGCCAGCAGTTTCTTAGGGGAAGGCTACACCTTC
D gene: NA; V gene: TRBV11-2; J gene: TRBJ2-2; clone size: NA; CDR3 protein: CASSSQGLRVTGELFF; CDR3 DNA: TGTGCCAGCAGCTCACAAGGCCTCCGGGTGACCGGGGAGCTGTTTTTT
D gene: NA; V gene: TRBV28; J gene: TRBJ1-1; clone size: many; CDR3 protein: CASSLLSGPAFF; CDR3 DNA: TGTGCCAGCAGTCTCCTATCCGGACCAGCTTTCTTT
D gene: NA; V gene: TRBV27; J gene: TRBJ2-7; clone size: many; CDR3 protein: CASSLEGGGYEQYF; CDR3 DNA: TGTGCCAGCAGTTTGGAGGGGGGCGGCTACGAGCAGTACTTC
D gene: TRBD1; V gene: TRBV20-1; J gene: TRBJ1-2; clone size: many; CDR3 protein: CSAHPPGQGRNGYTF; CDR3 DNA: TGCAGTGCCCACCCCCCCGGACAGGGACGTAATGGCTACACCTTC
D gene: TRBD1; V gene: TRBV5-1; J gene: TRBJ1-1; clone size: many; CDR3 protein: CASSFDRVNTEAFF; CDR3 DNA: TGCGCCAGCAGCTTCGACAGGGTGAACACTGAAGCTTTCTTT